This TCR beta chain was retrieved from a study of blood T cell repertoires in COVID-19. Study as a whole: Samples of COVID-19 (acute and convalescent) were obtained from the United States, Italy and Spain.

TCRdb's copy holds only in-frame clones and misses some; the assay was immunoSEQ multiplex PCR. The table records about 180,000 clones, 65% to 90% of them present only once. Sequenced sample: peripheral blood. This TCR derives from a middle-aged man with active or convalescent COVID-19.

The CDR3 nucleotides read TGTGCCAGAAGCTTGGAAAGGGGTCCGTACGAGCAGTACTTC. It specifies CARSLERGPYEQYF. The V gene is TRBV5-3, the J gene TRBJ2-7; the D gene is possibly TRBD1 (5 bases). TRBV5-3 is labeled an ORF, and its function is uncertain. The V end lost 0 bases, the J end lost 4 bases, and 11 bases lay between the germline ends. The CDR3 is made up of 14 amino acids.